This T cell receptor beta chain was obtained from a study of blood T cells in healthy people across ages. Germline CDR1 reads MNHEY; CDR2 reads SMNVEV (reference sequence). The CDR3 spans 13 residues. The V end lost 0 bases, the J end lost 8 bases, and 7 bases lay between the germline ends. Findings and caveats of the study: Higher diversity, along with more naive CD4+ cells, distinguished long-lived donors from aged donors.

This clonotype has more than one count but fewer than ten. Its antigen is as yet unknown. The second PCR ran about 6 to 11 cycles with a sample-barcoded 5' primer and J-beta primers. Every cDNA molecule carried a tag from a template-switch adaptor bearing 12 random nucleotides. TCRdb passed the 5' RACE reads through MiXCR, listing each CDR3 protein once. The sample carries 1.5 million to 1.8 million distinct CDR3 sequences, roughly two fifths recorded once. The chain employs TRBV27 and TRBJ2-2, with D unresolved. The source is a woman aged 18 to 35 in good health. The sample was blood. CDR3 DNA: TGTGCCAGCAGTTTATCACTCGATGGGGAGCTGTTTTTT. Protein: CASSLSLDGELFF.